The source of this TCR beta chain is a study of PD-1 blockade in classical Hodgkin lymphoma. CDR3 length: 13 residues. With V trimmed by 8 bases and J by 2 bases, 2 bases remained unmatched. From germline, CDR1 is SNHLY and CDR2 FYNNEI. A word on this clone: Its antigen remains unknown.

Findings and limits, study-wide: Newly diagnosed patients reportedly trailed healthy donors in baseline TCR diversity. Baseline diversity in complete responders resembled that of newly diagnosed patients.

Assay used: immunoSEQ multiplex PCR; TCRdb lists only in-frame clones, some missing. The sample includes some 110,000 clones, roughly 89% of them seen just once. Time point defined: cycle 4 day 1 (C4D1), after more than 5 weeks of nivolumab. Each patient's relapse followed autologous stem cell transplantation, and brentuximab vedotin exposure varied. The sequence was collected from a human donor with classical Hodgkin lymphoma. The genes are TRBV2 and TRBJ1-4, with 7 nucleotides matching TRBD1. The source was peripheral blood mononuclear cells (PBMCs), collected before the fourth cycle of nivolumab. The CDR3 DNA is TGTGCCAGCCTACAGGGGACTAATGAAAAACTGTTTTTT. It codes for CASLQGTNEKLFF.